The 21 T cell receptor beta chains below all came from one sample that was sequenced in a study of molecular identifiers for immune sequencing clone quantification. In TCRdb, the PCR reads were re-called with MiXCR into one record per CDR3 protein. The data hold approximately 550,000 distinct CDR3 sequences, with roughly a fifth observed a single time. The sequencing sample was made of naive CD8+ T cells from blood, with Jurkat cell RNA spiked in. Subset noted: FACS-sorted CD8+CD4-CCR7+CD45RA+ naive T cells. Receptor source: a human donor in good health. Some libraries in this study had Jurkat cell RNA spiked in.

The V and J genes are TRBV3-1 and TRBJ2-1; the match to TRBD2 covers 9 bases. V shed 4 bases, J shed 9 bases, and the junction held 7 bases outside the gene matches. Germline V gives CDR1 LGHDT, CDR2 YNNKEL (reference sequence). CDR3 length equals 14 residues. The DNA of the CDR3 is TGTGCCAGCAGCCTTCCGGGACTAGCAGGTGAGCAGTTCTTC. Its protein is CASSLPGLAGEQFF.

This clonotype was picked up many times. V and J are TRBV27 and TRBJ2-7, with D perhaps TRBD2 (6 bases). Looked up from germline, CDR1 is MNHEY and CDR2 is SMNVEV (reference sequence). The CDR3 sequence is 14 residues long. V lost 0 bases, J lost 3 bases, and 9 bases lay in between. The CDR3 DNA sequence: TGTGCCAGCAGTTTATCGGGACTGATCTACGAGCAGTACTTC. It encodes CASSLSGLIYEQYF.

The sample holds many counts of this clonotype. This chain joins TRBV7-9 and TRBJ2-5; D gene ambiguous. The ends were cut back, 2 bases at V and 4 bases at J, with 8 bases in the middle. Germline CDR1 and CDR2: SEHNR and FQNEAQ (reference sequence). The CDR3 covers 13 residues. CDR3 region: CASSLIGLETQYF. In DNA form, the CDR3 reads TGTGCCAGCAGCTTAATAGGGTTAGAGACCCAGTACTTC.

This clonotype came up a few times. The rearrangement joins TRBV9 to TRBJ2-7, with D perhaps matching TRBD1 (7 bases). Germline assignment: CDR1 SGDLS and CDR2 YYNGEE. Trimming pared 0 bases from V and 4 bases from J, leaving 11 bases between. The CDR3 runs 14 residues. In DNA, the CDR3 is TGTGCCAGCAGCGTAGTCGCAGGGGGGTACGAGCAGTACTTC. Translated: CASSVVAGGYEQYF.

This clonotype was found many times. J is TRBJ1-1 and V is TRBV11-2; 9 bases fit TRBD1. Germline-derived CDR1 and CDR2 are SGHAT and FQNNGV. The CDR3 covers 15 residues. V shed 5 bases and J 5 bases; nucleotides not matched to a gene: 9. The CDR3 DNA sequence: TGTGCCAGCAGCCTCCCAGGACAGGGGAGAACTGAAGCTTTCTTT. Translated: CASSLPGQGRTEAFF.

This clonotype was counted between two and nine times. CDR3 sequence: CASSLGGAADSNQPQHF. The CDR3 DNA follows: TGTGCCAGCAGCCTAGGGGGCGCGGCGGATAGCAATCAGCCCCAGCATTTT. The chain joins TRBV5-6 to TRBJ1-5; 7 bases are a match to TRBD1. With V trimmed by 4 bases and J by 0 bases, 10 bases remained unmatched. CDR3 length: 17 residues. CDR1 and CDR2 from the germline V gene are SGHDT and YYEEEE.

This clonotype was recorded a few times. The chain employs TRBV6-1 and TRBJ1-2; the match to TRBD1 covers 9 bases. Germline V gene lookup returns CDR1 MNHNS and CDR2 SASEGT. The CDR3 is 14 amino acids. Trimming at V came to 6 bases and at J to 4 bases, leaving 6 bases not matched to a gene. CDR3 region: CASRSGQGIYGYTF. The CDR3 coding sequence is TGTGCCAGCAGATCCGGACAGGGGATCTATGGCTACACCTTC.

For this clonotype: A read error is possible here, since a much larger clone lies one base away. A read error is likely, as this CDR3 ends without the conserved phenylalanine or tryptophan. V gene TRBV11-2 combines with J gene TRBJ1-1, with a tentative D call TRBD1 (5 bases). The CDR3 is made up of 16 amino acids. V shed 1 base and J shed 3 bases, with 15 bases lying between them. The germline V gene has CDR1 SGHAT and CDR2 FQNNGV. CDR3 amino acids: CASSLGGGGVHTEAFS. DNA of the CDR3: TGTGCCAGCAGCTTAGGAGGTGGGGGGGTCCACACTGAAGCTTTCTCT.

Concerning this clonotype itself: A read error may be the cause here, since a much bigger clone is one base away. The genes are TRBV6-5 and TRBJ2-3; D tentatively fits TRBD1 or TRBD2 (6 bases each). Per the germline V gene, CDR1 is MNHEY and CDR2 is SVGAGI. This CDR3 spans 16 amino acids. The CDR3 reads CASIYSMGGLADTQYF. Here the CDR3 DNA reads TGTGCCAGCATTTACTCGATGGGGGGCTTGGCAGATACGCAGTATTTT.

This clonotype was seen many times. The genes are TRBV6-5 and TRBJ2-7; TRBD1 matches 8 bases. J gave up 5 bases and V 7 bases, and 10 bases lay outside the gene matches. The CDR3 has 14 amino acids. The germline gives CDR1 MNHEY, CDR2 SVGAGI. The CDR3 is CASIPTGGSDEQYF. The CDR3, as DNA: TGTGCCAGCATCCCAACAGGGGGAAGCGACGAGCAGTACTTC.

The V gene is TRBV4-3, the J gene TRBJ2-7, with TRBD1 as a possible D gene (5 bases). Germline CDR1 is LGHNA and CDR2 is YSLEER. Trimming cost V 1 base and J 6 bases, with 7 bases left between them. This CDR3 contains 12 residues. This CDR3 is CASSQGGSEQYF. The CDR3 DNA sequence: TGCGCCAGCAGCCAAGGGGGCTCCGAGCAGTACTTC.

Of note for this clonotype: Germline is not matched at one junction end, which may reflect a read error. The chain is built from TRBV19 and TRBJ1-1, with D unresolved. Germline V gives CDR1 LNHDA, CDR2 SQIVND (reference sequence). This CDR3 is 14 amino acids long. CDR3 nucleotides: TGTGCCAGTAGTTGGAGCTCCCTCTTCACTGAAGCTTCCTTT. As protein: CASSWSSLFTEASF.

With respect to this clonotype: This may come from a read error, since a much larger clone is one base off. Since no conserved phenylalanine or tryptophan closes the CDR3, a read error is the likely cause. The V call is TRBV7-9, the J call TRBJ2-7; D may be TRBD1 or TRBD2 (5 bases each). The CDR3 contains 12 residues. Trimming pared 5 bases from V and 5 bases from J, leaving 10 bases between. Germline lookup yields CDR1 SEHNR and CDR2 FQNEAQ (reference sequence). CDR3 region: CASSPGTHEQYL. CDR3 sequence (DNA): TGTGCCAGCAGCCCAGGGACCCACGAGCAGTACCTC.

The chain carries TRBV7-8 and TRBJ2-7; tentatively, D is TRBD1 (8 bases). Germline values: CDR1 SGHVS, CDR2 FQNEAQ. The CDR3 is made up of 15 amino acids. V dropped 5 bases and J dropped 3 bases, with 17 bases sitting between them. The CDR3 region has the DNA TGTGCCAGCAGCCCCTCGACAGGGGAGGGCTACGAGCAGTACTTC. Protein: CASSPSTGEGYEQYF.

This clonotype was seen at least ten times. Here the CDR3 reads CASSYARNNEQFF. In nucleotides, the CDR3 is TGTGCCAGCAGTTACGCGAGAAACAATGAGCAGTTCTTC. V gene TRBV6-2 or TRBV6-3 combines with J gene TRBJ2-1; D is unclear. Germline V gene sequence: CDR1 MNHEY, CDR2 SVGEGT. Between the trimmed V and J ends, which lost 2 bases and 5 bases, there was a span of 7 bases. CDR3 length: 13 amino acids.

This clonotype was seen more than once but under ten times. This sequence joins TRBV9 and TRBJ2-7; D is perhaps TRBD2 (5 bases). The germline V gene encodes CDR1 SGDLS and CDR2 YYNGEE. The CDR3 length is 14 residues. V gave up 4 bases and J gave up 2 bases, with 13 bases separating them. The CDR3 DNA reads as TGTGCCAGCAGCCCCGGGATTGGTACCTACGAGCAGTACTTC. This sequence encodes CASSPGIGTYEQYF.

This clonotype was observed at least ten times. This sequence joins TRBV2 and TRBJ2-3, with 12 bases lining up with TRBD2. The V and J ends lost 4 bases and 4 bases, in that order; junction bases with no gene match: 3. Looked up from germline, CDR1 is SNHLY and CDR2 is FYNNEI. The CDR3 sequence is 15 residues long. This CDR3 reads CASSGLAGVADTQYF. CDR3 DNA: TGTGCCAGCAGTGGACTAGCGGGAGTGGCAGATACGCAGTATTTT.

In this sample, this clonotype turned up a few times. The rearrangement links TRBV7-9 to TRBJ1-2; D perhaps matches TRBD1 (5 bases). This CDR3 has 13 residues. Germline CDR1 and CDR2: SEHNR and FQNEAQ (reference sequence). The ends were cut back, 6 bases at V and 6 bases at J, with 14 bases in the middle. CDR3 sequence (DNA): TGTGCCAGCAGGGGGCGGGAAGTAGATGGCTACACCTTC. Protein: CASRGREVDGYTF.

About this clonotype: It may be a read error: a sequence one base away is much more abundant. This rearrangement joins TRBV24-1 to TRBJ2-7; tentatively, D is TRBD2 (6 bases). Trimming removed 1 base from V and 9 bases from J, with 18 bases in between. Germline CDR1 reads KGHDR; CDR2 reads SFDVKD. The CDR3 covers 15 residues. CDR3 in amino acids: CATSDLSRGTLGQYF. The CDR3 coding sequence is TGTGCCACCAGTGATTTAAGTCGGGGGACTCTCGGGCAGTACTTC.

This clonotype was detected ten times or more. This CDR3 reads CASSFGRSGTEAFF. The CDR3 DNA sequence: TGTGCCAGCAGTTTCGGACGATCGGGCACTGAAGCTTTCTTT. The chain recombines TRBV27 with TRBJ1-1, with no clear D. V gave up 3 bases and J gave up 4 bases, with 12 bases separating them. There are 14 residues in the CDR3. Germline values: CDR1 MNHEY, CDR2 SMNVEV (reference sequence).

This clonotype has more than one count but fewer than ten. The CDR3 DNA reads TGTGCCAGCAGCGTAGCTGTGGGGGCATCTGGAAACACCATATATTTT. Protein: CASSVAVGASGNTIYF. The gene calls are TRBV9 and TRBJ1-3, with a possible D match to TRBD1 (6 bases). The V end was cut by 0 bases, the J end by 1 base, with 11 bases between. The CDR3 consists of 16 residues. CDR1 SGDLS and CDR2 YYNGEE come from the germline V gene.